These 17 T cell receptor beta chains originate from one sample sequenced in a study of cytomegalovirus exposure and HLA in healthy donors. Researchers ran the PCR with 60 Vbeta and 13 Jbeta primers. The table came from immunoSEQ multiplex PCR; TCRdb's copy has only in-frame clones and leaves some out. The sample data list approximately 100,000 clones. The specimen sequenced was PBMCs. Source of these receptors: a man aged 45-60 years in good health and CMV-seronegative.

The J gene is TRBJ1-2, the V gene TRBV13, with TRBD1 as a possible D gene (6 bases). The CDR3 runs 15 residues. Germline CDR1 PRHDT, CDR2 FYEKMQ (reference sequence). Between the trimmed V and J ends, which lost 6 bases and 8 bases, there was a span of 22 bases. The chain's CDR3 is CASSSWTAQIGGYTF. In DNA form, the CDR3 reads TGTGCCAGCAGTTCCTGGACAGCCCAGATCGGCGGCTACACCTTC.

The rearrangement uses TRBV6-5 and TRBJ1-2, with D tentatively TRBD1 (5 bases). V dropped 5 bases and J dropped 8 bases, with 18 bases sitting between them. CDR1 MNHEY and CDR2 SVGAGI come from the germline V gene. The CDR3 is 14 residues long. CDR3 nucleotide sequence: TGTGCCAGCAGTGCCGTCGGGCAGGGTGAGGGCTACACCTTC. It translates to CASSAVGQGEGYTF.

The CDR3 DNA reads as TGCGCCAGCAGCCCACTACGGACAGGGGACGGCACCGGGGAGCTGTTTTTT. This translates into CASSPLRTGDGTGELFF. The rearrangement uses TRBV4-3 and TRBJ2-2; 9 bases fit TRBD1. Trimming removed 4 bases from V and 4 bases from J; junction bases left unmatched: 10. This CDR3 has 17 amino acids. Per germline, CDR1 LGHNA and CDR2 YSLEER.

The chain couples TRBV29-1 to TRBJ2-1, with 10 bases aligning to TRBD2. The CDR3 runs to 17 residues. CDR1 SQVTM and CDR2 ANQGSEA come from the germline V gene. The CDR3 DNA follows: TGCAGTGCAAAGAGGGGGCTAGCGGGAGTGGAGTACAATGAGCAGTTCTTC. Protein product: CSAKRGLAGVEYNEQFF.

This chain joins TRBV15 and TRBJ2-7; TRBD1 might be the D (6 bases). Between the trimmed V and J ends, which lost 5 bases and 3 bases, there was a span of 11 bases. Germline V lookup: CDR1 LNHNV, CDR2 YYDKDF (reference sequence). The CDR3 totals 13 residues. The CDR3 sequence: CATSLGAHYEQYF. The CDR3 DNA is TGTGCCACCAGCCTGGGGGCGCACTACGAGCAGTACTTC.

The rearrangement uses TRBV4-2 and TRBJ1-3; 9 nucleotides agree with TRBD1. J gave up 2 bases and V 2 bases, and 7 bases lay outside the gene matches. The CDR3 extends over 17 amino acids. The germline CDR1 and CDR2 sequences are LGHNA and YNFKEQ. The CDR3 DNA reads as TGTGCCAGCAGCCAAACAGGGGGCAGGGGAACTGGAAACACCATATATTTT. This codes for CASSQTGGRGTGNTIYF.

The chain couples TRBV14 to TRBJ1-2; unclear D gene. CDR3 length: 16 residues. The V gene's germline CDR1 is SGHDN and CDR2 FVKESK. The V and J ends lost 4 bases and 3 bases respectively, with 18 bases between them. This chain's CDR3 is CASSPHGTEADYGYTF. The CDR3 DNA is TGTGCCAGCAGCCCCCACGGCACAGAAGCCGACTATGGCTACACCTTC.

V is TRBV7-3 and J is TRBJ2-1; TRBD2 agrees at 10 bases. The germline gives CDR1 SGHTA, CDR2 FQGTGA. The CDR3 is 18 amino acids. The ends lost 4 bases at V and 0 bases at J; junction bases unmatched: 9. The CDR3 DNA reads as TGTGCCAGCAGCTCTAAAGGGGCTAGCGGGAGCTCCTACAATGAGCAGTTCTTC. Translated, it gives CASSSKGASGSSYNEQFF.

The rearrangement links TRBV7-9 to TRBJ2-7; 7 positions agree with TRBD2. The CDR3 totals 14 residues. Germline V CDR1 and CDR2: SEHNR, FQNEAQ (reference sequence). Trimming took 1 base from V and 5 from J; bases not matched to a gene: 5. The CDR3 loop is CASSLGAGVNEQYF. The DNA of the CDR3 is TGTGCCAGCAGCTTAGGGGCGGGAGTCAACGAGCAGTACTTC.

V is TRBV11-3 and J is TRBJ1-1, with TRBD1 identical over 9 bases. From germline, CDR1 is SGHNT and CDR2 YENEEA. V shed 7 bases, J shed 5 bases, and the junction held 14 bases outside the gene matches. This CDR3 spans 16 amino acids. The CDR3 sequence is CASIPAGQGRGTEAFF. In nucleotides, the CDR3 is TGTGCCAGCATCCCCGCGGGACAGGGAAGAGGGACTGAAGCTTTCTTT.

The rearrangement links TRBV9 to TRBJ1-1, with D unclear. CDR3 size: 13 residues. Trimming stripped 0 bases from V and 5 bases from J, with 8 bases between. Germline CDR1 is SGDLS and CDR2 is YYNGEE. The CDR3 loop is CASSVGILTEAFF. In nucleotides, the CDR3 is TGTGCCAGCAGCGTAGGTATTTTGACTGAAGCTTTCTTT.

The V call is TRBV9, the J call TRBJ1-2; D uncertain. This CDR3 is built from 14 residues. Germline CDR1 and CDR2: SGDLS and YYNGEE. V was shortened by 0 bases and J by 4 bases, with 10 bases between the two germline ends. The CDR3 region has the DNA TGTGCCAGCAGCGTAGGCGGGGATTCCTATGGCTACACCTTC. Translation gives CASSVGGDSYGYTF.

CDR3 amino acids: CASSESPGGMNTEAFF. The CDR3 DNA reads TGCGCCAGCAGTGAGTCGCCAGGGGGTATGAACACTGAAGCTTTCTTT. This sequence joins TRBV10-1 and TRBJ1-1; 7 nucleotides line up with TRBD1. Germline-derived CDR1 and CDR2 are WNHNN and SYGVQD (reference sequence). V lost 0 bases to trimming and J lost 0 bases; unmatched junction nucleotides: 4. The CDR3 loop spans 16 amino acids.

The J gene is TRBJ1-4, the V gene TRBV6-5; D might be TRBD1 (5 bases). Germline-derived CDR1 and CDR2 are MNHEY and SVGAGI. The CDR3 is 15 residues long. The V and J ends lost 4 bases and 0 bases respectively, with 9 bases between them. The CDR3 protein is CASSSRQTTNEKLFF. Written as DNA, the CDR3 is TGTGCCAGCAGTTCTAGACAGACAACTAATGAAAAACTGTTTTTT.

The rearrangement uses TRBV4-3 and TRBJ1-1; D call uncertain. V was pared by 4 bases and J by 0 bases, with 6 bases between. The germline gives CDR1 LGHNA, CDR2 YSLEER. CDR3 length: 13 residues. The CDR3 loop reads CASSPLLNTEAFF. The CDR3 DNA reads TGCGCCAGCAGCCCCCTCCTGAACACTGAAGCTTTCTTT.

The gene calls are TRBV25-1 and TRBJ2-5; D unclear. The J call is doubtful: the DNA matches TRBJ2-7 better. The germline gives CDR1 MGHDK, CDR2 SYGVNS. The CDR3 loop spans 14 amino acids. The CDR3 loop reads CASSDLQSTNEQYF. The CDR3 DNA is TGTGCCAGCAGTGATTTACAGTCCACGAACGAGCAGTACTTC.

The J gene is TRBJ1-2, the V gene TRBV29-1; a possible D gene is TRBD1 (5 bases). Trimming pared 0 bases from V and 0 bases from J, leaving 29 bases between. CDR3 length: 21 residues. Germline CDR1 is SQVTM and CDR2 is ANQGSEA. The CDR3 here is CSVEEGGAGLHIETSNYGYTF. The CDR3 DNA reads TGCAGCGTTGAAGAGGGAGGGGCAGGGTTACACATAGAAACATCTAACTATGGCTACACCTTC.